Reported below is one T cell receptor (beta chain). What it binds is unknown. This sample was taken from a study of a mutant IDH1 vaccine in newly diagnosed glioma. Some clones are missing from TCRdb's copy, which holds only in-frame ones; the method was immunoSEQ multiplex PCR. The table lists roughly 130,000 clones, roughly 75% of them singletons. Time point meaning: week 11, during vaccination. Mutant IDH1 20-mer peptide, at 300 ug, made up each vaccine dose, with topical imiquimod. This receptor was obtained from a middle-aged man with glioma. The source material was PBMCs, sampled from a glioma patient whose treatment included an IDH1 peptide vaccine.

The CDR3 DNA reads as TGTGCCAGCAGCTTGGTCGGCAGGGAGACCCAGTACTTC. Its protein product is CASSLVGRETQYF. This chain connects TRBV5-5 to TRBJ2-5; D gene ambiguous. The germline gives CDR1 SGHKS, CDR2 YYEKEE (reference sequence). The CDR3 runs to 13 residues. V was cut by 0 bases and J by 5 bases, with 8 bases left in between.